One and the same sample provided the 15 T cell receptor beta chains below, sequenced in a study of blood T cell repertoires in COVID-19. The assay was immunoSEQ multiplex PCR, and TCRdb's table has in-frame clones only and misses some. This sample has about 180,000 clones, with about 86% found just once. Sequencing was performed on peripheral blood. The source is a man between 65 and 85 years old with active or convalescent COVID-19.

The rearrangement links TRBV11-1 to TRBJ1-3; TRBD1 aligns across 8 bases. Germline loops: CDR1 SGHAT, CDR2 FQDESV (reference sequence). Germline trimming cut 4 bases from V and 6 bases from J; bases unmatched to any gene: 5. CDR3 length equals 14 residues. CDR3 bases: TGTGCCAGCAGCTCCGGACAGGGAGTAAACACCATATATTTT. Translating it yields CASSSGQGVNTIYF.

DNA for the CDR3: TGTGCCAGCAGTTTGAGTCGAGGGCGCTATGGCTACACCTTC. Translation gives CASSLSRGRYGYTF. This chain links TRBV28 with TRBJ1-2, with unresolved D. This CDR3 region has 14 residues. V dropped 3 bases and J dropped 4 bases, with 12 bases sitting between them. Per the germline V gene, CDR1 is MDHEN and CDR2 is SYDVKM.

The chain has TRBV28 and TRBJ2-1; D possibly corresponds to TRBD2 (5 bases). V was pared by 0 bases and J by 12 bases, with 21 bases between. Germline CDR1 MDHEN, CDR2 SYDVKM. This CDR3 has 16 amino acids. The CDR3 nucleotides are TGTGCCAGCAGTTTATGGAGCCAGGAAAGTTCCCGGGGGCAGTTCTTC. Translated: CASSLWSQESSRGQFF.

The rearrangement uses TRBV7-9 and TRBJ2-4, with 10 bases lining up with TRBD1. Germline V gives CDR1 SEHNR, CDR2 FQNEAQ (reference sequence). The V gene end was trimmed by 0 bases and the J gene end by 7 bases; junction bases not matched to a gene: 0. The CDR3 has 14 amino acids. Here the CDR3 reads CASSLADRGNIQYF. CDR3 nucleotide sequence: TGTGCCAGCAGCTTAGCGGACAGGGGGAACATTCAGTACTTC.

The rearrangement joins TRBV7-9 to TRBJ2-1, with 8 nucleotides matching TRBD1. The CDR3 extends over 16 amino acids. The germline V gene has CDR1 SEHNR and CDR2 FQNEAQ (reference sequence). J was trimmed by 0 bases and V by 5 bases; bases with no gene match: 6. The CDR3 region has the DNA TGTGCCAGCAGCGTAGGGACAGGCAGCTCCTACAATGAGCAGTTCTTC. This translates into CASSVGTGSSYNEQFF.

The chain combines TRBV18 with TRBJ1-1; D unclear. The CDR3 covers 14 residues. Germline CDR1 reads KGHSH; CDR2 reads LQKENI. The V end lost 0 bases, the J end lost 0 bases, and 5 bases lay between the germline ends. The CDR3 nucleotides read TGTGCCAGCTCACCACCGAGAGTGAACACTGAAGCTTTCTTT. Its protein is CASSPPRVNTEAFF.

This chain uses TRBV5-1 with TRBJ2-2; TRBD1 matches at 9 bases. This CDR3 contains 16 residues. V trimming: 4 bases; J trimming: 4 bases; junction bases outside the gene matches: 8. Germline CDR1 SGHRS, CDR2 YFSETQ. The CDR3 reads CASSAAGTGITGELFF. In DNA form, the CDR3 reads TGCGCCAGCAGCGCAGCCGGGACAGGGATCACCGGGGAGCTGTTTTTT.

The rearrangement joins TRBV10-3 to TRBJ2-1, with 8 bases fitting TRBD2. The CDR3 runs to 13 residues. V lost 8 bases, J lost 5 bases, and 5 bases stayed unmatched. Germline V gene sequence: CDR1 ENHRY, CDR2 SYGVKD. CDR3 loop: CAIAEAGDNEQFF. The CDR3 region has the DNA TGTGCCATCGCGGAAGCGGGGGACAATGAGCAGTTCTTC.

This clone was seen a handful of times. The chain has TRBV13 and TRBJ2-7; D not resolved. V lost 1 base and J lost 0, with 4 bases in between. CDR3 length: 13 amino acids. Germline values: CDR1 PRHDT, CDR2 FYEKMQ (reference sequence). The CDR3 coding sequence is TGTGCCAGCAGCTTAGACAGCTCCTACGAGCAGTACTTC. It specifies CASSLDSSYEQYF.

The chain couples TRBV5-4 to TRBJ1-3, with TRBD1 as a possible D gene (6 bases). Germline values: CDR1 SGHNT, CDR2 YYREEE (reference sequence). The V end was cut by 1 base, the J end by 2 bases, with 7 bases between. The CDR3 sequence is 14 residues long. The CDR3: CASSLTGTGNTIYF. The DNA of the CDR3 is TGTGCCAGCAGCTTGACAGGGACTGGAAACACCATATATTTT.

The J gene is TRBJ2-1, the V gene TRBV15; tentative D call: TRBD1 (5 bases). Germline V gene lookup returns CDR1 LNHNV and CDR2 YYDKDF (reference sequence). V lost 3 bases, J lost 0 bases, and 18 bases lay in between. CDR3 size: 18 residues. DNA of the CDR3: TGTGCCACCAGCAGGAACCCTGGACAACCAAGCTCCTACAATGAGCAGTTCTTC. Amino acids: CATSRNPGQPSSYNEQFF.

This clone has just one count. This chain uses TRBV18 with TRBJ2-7; D is perhaps TRBD1 (5 bases). The germline gives CDR1 KGHSH, CDR2 LQKENI. Trimming took 5 bases from V and 3 from J, leaving 11 bases between them. This CDR3 has 13 amino acids. CDR3 in DNA: TGTGCCAGCTCAACAGGCCTGGGCTACGAGCAGTACTTC. Protein sequence: CASSTGLGYEQYF.

The chain has TRBV27 and TRBJ1-2; no definite D call. The CDR3 has 13 amino acids. Per the germline V gene, CDR1 is MNHEY and CDR2 is SMNVEV (reference sequence). The V and J ends lost 3 bases and 4 bases respectively, with 9 bases between them. This chain's CDR3 is CASSLYTGYGYTF. The CDR3 region has the DNA TGTGCCAGCAGTTTGTATACCGGCTATGGCTACACCTTC.

This chain links TRBV5-1 with TRBJ2-5, with unresolved D. Germline CDR1 reads SGHRS; CDR2 reads YFSETQ. The CDR3 runs 13 residues. Trimming removed 0 bases from V and 1 base from J, with 4 bases in between. CDR3 in DNA: TGCGCCAGCAGCTTGGTCAGCCAAGAGACCCAGTACTTC. This gives the protein CASSLVSQETQYF.

The rearrangement links TRBV6-2 or TRBV6-3 to TRBJ2-1; D is unclear. The CDR3 is 16 amino acids. The germline V and J ends were trimmed by 4 bases and 0 bases, with 13 bases remaining between them. Looked up from germline, CDR1 is MNHEY and CDR2 is SVGEGT. This chain's CDR3 is CASSSSLMSSYNEQFF. CDR3 DNA sequence: TGTGCCAGCAGTTCGTCCCTGATGAGCTCCTACAATGAGCAGTTCTTC.